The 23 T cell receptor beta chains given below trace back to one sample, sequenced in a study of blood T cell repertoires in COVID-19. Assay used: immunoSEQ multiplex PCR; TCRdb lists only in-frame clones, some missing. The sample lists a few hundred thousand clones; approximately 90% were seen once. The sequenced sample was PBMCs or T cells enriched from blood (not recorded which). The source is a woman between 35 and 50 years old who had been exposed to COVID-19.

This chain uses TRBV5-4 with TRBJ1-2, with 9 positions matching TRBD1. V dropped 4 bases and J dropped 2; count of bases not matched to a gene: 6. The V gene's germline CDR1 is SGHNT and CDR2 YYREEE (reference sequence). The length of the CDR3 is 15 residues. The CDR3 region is CASSTNRGQNYGYTF. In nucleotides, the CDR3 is TGTGCCAGCAGCACCAACAGGGGGCAGAACTATGGCTACACCTTC.

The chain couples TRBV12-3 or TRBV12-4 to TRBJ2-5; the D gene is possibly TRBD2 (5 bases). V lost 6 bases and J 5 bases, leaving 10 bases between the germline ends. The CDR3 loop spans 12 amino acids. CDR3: CASRTGGETQYF. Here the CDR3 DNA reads TGTGCCAGCAGGACGGGCGGGGAGACCCAGTACTTC.

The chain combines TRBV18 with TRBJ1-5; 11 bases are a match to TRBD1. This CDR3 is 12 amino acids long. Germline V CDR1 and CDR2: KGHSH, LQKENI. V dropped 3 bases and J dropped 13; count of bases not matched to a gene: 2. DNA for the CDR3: TGTGCCAGCTCACCTGGGACAGGGGGTCAGCATTTT. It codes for CASSPGTGGQHF.

CDR3 coding DNA: TGTGCCAGCAGTGAGGACTCGGGCACTGAAGCTTTCTTT. This translates into CASSEDSGTEAFF. The gene calls are TRBV12-3 or TRBV12-4 and TRBJ1-1; unclear D gene. There are 13 residues in the CDR3. V lost 5 bases, J lost 4 bases, and 11 bases lay in between.

Here the CDR3 DNA reads TGTGCCAGCACCTCCAGGGGATCGAGTAGCGAGCAGTACTTC. Its translation is CASTSRGSSSEQYF. The chain is built from TRBV6-5 and TRBJ2-7, with a tentative D call TRBD1 (6 bases). Germline values: CDR1 MNHEY, CDR2 SVGAGI. V was pared by 7 bases and J by 6 bases, with 19 bases between. The CDR3 covers 14 residues.

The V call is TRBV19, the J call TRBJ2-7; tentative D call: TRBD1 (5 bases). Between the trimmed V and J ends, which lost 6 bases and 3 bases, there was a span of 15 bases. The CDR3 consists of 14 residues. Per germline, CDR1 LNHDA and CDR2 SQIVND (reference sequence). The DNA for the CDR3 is TGTGCCAGTAGGACAACAGGCACCCACTACGAGCAGTACTTC. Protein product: CASRTTGTHYEQYF.

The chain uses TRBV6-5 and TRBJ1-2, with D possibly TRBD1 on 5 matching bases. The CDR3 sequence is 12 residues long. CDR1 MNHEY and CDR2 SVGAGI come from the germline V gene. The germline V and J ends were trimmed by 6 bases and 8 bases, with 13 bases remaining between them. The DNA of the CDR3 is TGTGCCAGCAGCGGCGGGGGGAAAGGCTACACCTTC. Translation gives CASSGGGKGYTF.

The CDR3 coding sequence is TGTGCCAGCAGCCAAAACGTAGAGAACACTGAAGCTTTCTTT. Protein: CASSQNVENTEAFF. This chain links TRBV14 with TRBJ1-1; no clear D. The germline V gene encodes CDR1 SGHDN and CDR2 FVKESK. The CDR3 contains 14 residues. V was shortened by 2 bases and J by 1 base, with 8 bases between the two germline ends.

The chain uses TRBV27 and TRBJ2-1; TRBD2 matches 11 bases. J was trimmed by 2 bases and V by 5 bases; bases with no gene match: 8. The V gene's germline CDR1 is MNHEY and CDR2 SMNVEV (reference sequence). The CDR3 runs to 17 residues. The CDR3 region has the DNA TGTGCCAGCAGTGGACGGACTAGCGGGCCCCCCTACAATGAGCAGTTCTTC. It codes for CASSGRTSGPPYNEQFF.

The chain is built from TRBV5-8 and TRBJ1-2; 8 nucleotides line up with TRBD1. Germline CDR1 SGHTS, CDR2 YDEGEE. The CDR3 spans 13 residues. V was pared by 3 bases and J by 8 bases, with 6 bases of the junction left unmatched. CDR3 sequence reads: CASSSPGGWGYTF. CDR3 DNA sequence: TGTGCCAGCAGCTCCCCAGGGGGCTGGGGCTACACCTTC.

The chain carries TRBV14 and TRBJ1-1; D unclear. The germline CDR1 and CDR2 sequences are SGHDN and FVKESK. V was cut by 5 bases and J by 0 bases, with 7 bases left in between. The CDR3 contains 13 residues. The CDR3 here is CASSRHMNTEAFF. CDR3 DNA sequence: TGTGCCAGCAGCAGACACATGAACACTGAAGCTTTCTTT.

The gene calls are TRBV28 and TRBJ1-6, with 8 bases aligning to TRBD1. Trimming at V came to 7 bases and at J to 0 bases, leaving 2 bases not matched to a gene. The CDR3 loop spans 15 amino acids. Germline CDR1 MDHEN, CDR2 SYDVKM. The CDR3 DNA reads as TGTGCCAGCATGACAGGGGCCTCCTATAATTCACCCCTCCACTTT. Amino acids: CASMTGASYNSPLHF. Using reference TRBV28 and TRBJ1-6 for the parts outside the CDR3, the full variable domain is DVKVTQSSRYLVKRTGEKVFLECVQDMDHENMFWYRQDPGLGLRLIYFSYDVKMKEKGDIPEGYSVSREKKERFSLILESASTNQTSMYLCASMTGASYNSPLHFGNGTRLTVT.

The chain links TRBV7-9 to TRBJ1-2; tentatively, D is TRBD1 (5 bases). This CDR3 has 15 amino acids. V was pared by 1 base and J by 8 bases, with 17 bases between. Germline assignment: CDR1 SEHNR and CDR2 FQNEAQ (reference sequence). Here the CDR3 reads CASSLVSGSVFGYTF. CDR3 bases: TGTGCCAGCAGCTTAGTATCAGGGTCGGTTTTCGGCTACACCTTC.

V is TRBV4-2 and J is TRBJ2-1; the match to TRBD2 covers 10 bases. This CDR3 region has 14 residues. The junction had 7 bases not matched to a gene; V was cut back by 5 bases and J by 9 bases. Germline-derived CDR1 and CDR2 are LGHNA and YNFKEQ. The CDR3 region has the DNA TGTGCCAGCAGCTCTCAGCGGGGGGGCAGTGAGCAGTTCTTC. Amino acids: CASSSQRGGSEQFF.

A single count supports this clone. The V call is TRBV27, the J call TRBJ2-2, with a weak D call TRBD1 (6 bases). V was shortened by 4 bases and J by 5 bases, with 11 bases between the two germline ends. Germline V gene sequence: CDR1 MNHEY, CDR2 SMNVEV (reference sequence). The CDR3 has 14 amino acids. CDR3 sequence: CASSSADRTGELFF. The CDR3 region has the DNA TGTGCCAGCAGTTCCGCCGACAGGACCGGGGAGCTGTTTTTT.

Written as DNA, the CDR3 is TGTGCCACCAGTGACTCAGACAGGCCGAGTGGCTACACCTTC. This encodes CATSDSDRPSGYTF. V usage is TRBV24-1 and J usage is TRBJ1-2; D is possibly TRBD1 (6 bases). V was shortened by 4 bases and J by 7 bases, with 15 bases between the two germline ends. This CDR3 contains 14 residues. Germline V CDR1 and CDR2: KGHDR, SFDVKD.

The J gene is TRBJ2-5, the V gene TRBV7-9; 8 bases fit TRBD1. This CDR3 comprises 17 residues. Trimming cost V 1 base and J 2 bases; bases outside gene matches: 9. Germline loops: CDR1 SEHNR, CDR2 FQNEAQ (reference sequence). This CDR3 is CASSLGTGKRGQETQYF. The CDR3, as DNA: TGTGCCAGCAGCTTAGGGACAGGGAAAAGGGGACAAGAGACCCAGTACTTC.

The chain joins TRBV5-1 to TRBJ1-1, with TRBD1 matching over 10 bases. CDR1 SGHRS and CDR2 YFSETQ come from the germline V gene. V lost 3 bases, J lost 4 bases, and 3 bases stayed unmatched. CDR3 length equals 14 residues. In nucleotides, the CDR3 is TGCGCCAGCAGCTGGGGACAGGGGTTCACTGAAGCTTTCTTT. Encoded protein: CASSWGQGFTEAFF.

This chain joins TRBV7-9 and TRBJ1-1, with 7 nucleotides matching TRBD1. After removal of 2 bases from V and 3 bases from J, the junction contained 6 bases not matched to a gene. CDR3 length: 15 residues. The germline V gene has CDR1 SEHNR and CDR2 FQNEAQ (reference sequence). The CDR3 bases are TGTGCCAGCAGCTTAACGGGACAGCGTCACACTGAAGCTTTCTTT. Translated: CASSLTGQRHTEAFF.

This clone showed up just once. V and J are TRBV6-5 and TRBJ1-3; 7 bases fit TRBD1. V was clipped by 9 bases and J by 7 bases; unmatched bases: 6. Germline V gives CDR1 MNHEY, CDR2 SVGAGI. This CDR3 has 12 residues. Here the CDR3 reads CASSTGFNTIYF. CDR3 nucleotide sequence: TGTGCCAGTTCGACAGGGTTTAACACCATATATTTT.

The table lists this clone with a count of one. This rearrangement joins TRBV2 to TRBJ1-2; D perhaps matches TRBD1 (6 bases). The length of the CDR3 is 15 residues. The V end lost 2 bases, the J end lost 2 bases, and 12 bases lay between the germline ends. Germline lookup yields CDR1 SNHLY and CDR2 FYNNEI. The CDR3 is CASSEWDTRNYGYTF. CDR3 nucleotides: TGTGCCAGCAGTGAATGGGACACACGCAACTATGGCTACACCTTC.

This chain's CDR3 is CASSLGKGASPLHF. In DNA, the CDR3 is TGTGCCAGCAGTTTAGGGAAAGGGGCTTCACCCCTCCACTTT. The chain links TRBV27 to TRBJ1-6; possibly TRBD1 for D (5 bases). The germline CDR1 and CDR2 sequences are MNHEY and SMNVEV (reference sequence). V was pared by 2 bases and J by 9 bases, with 11 bases between. CDR3 length: 14 amino acids.

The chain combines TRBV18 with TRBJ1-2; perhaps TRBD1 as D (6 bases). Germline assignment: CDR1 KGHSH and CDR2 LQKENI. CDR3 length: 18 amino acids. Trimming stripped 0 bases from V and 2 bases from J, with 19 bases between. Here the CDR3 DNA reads TGTGCCAGCTCACCACCTACGACCCGGGGGGCTGGCAACTATGGCTACACCTTC. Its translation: CASSPPTTRGAGNYGYTF.